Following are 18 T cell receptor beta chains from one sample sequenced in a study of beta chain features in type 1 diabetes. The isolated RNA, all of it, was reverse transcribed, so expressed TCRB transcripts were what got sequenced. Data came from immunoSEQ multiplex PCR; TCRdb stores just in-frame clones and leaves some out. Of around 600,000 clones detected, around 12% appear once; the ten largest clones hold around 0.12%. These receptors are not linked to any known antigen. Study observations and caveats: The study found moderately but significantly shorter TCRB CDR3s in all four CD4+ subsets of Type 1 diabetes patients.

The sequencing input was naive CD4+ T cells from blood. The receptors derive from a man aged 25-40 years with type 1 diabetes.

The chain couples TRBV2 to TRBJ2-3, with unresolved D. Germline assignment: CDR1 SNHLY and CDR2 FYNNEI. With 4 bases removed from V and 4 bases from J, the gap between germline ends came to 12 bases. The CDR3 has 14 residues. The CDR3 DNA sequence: TGTGCCAGCAGTGTTGGGCCTGGGGCAGATACGCAGTATTTT. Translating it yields CASSVGPGADTQYF.

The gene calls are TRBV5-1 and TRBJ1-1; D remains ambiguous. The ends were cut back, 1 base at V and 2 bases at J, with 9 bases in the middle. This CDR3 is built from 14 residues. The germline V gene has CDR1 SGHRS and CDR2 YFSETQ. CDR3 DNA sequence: TGCGCCAGCAGCTTGTCTAACCTAAACACTGAAGCTTTCTTT. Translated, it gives CASSLSNLNTEAFF.

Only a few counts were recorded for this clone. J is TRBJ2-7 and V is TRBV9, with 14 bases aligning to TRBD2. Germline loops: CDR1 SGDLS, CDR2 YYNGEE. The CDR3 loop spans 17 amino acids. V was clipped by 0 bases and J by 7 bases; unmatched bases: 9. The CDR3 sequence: CASSVANPGLAGEEQYF. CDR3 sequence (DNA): TGTGCCAGCAGCGTAGCAAATCCGGGACTAGCGGGGGAAGAGCAGTACTTC.

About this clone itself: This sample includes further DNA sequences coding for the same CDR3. The CDR3 is CASSLGGSSYNEQFF. CDR3 DNA: TGTGCCAGCAGCTTAGGGGGGAGCTCCTACAATGAGCAGTTCTTC. J is TRBJ2-1 and V is TRBV11-2, with D perhaps assigned TRBD1 or TRBD2 (5 bases each). The ends were cut back, 1 base at V and 0 bases at J, with 7 bases in the middle. Per germline, CDR1 SGHAT and CDR2 FQNNGV. The CDR3 contains 15 residues. The full variable domain, rest sourced from reference TRBV11-2 and TRBJ2-1, is EAGVAQSPRYKIIEKRQSVAFWCNPISGHATLYWYQQILGQGPKLLIQFQNNGVVDDSQLPKDRFSAERLKGVDSTLKIQPAKLEDSAVYLCASSLGGSSYNEQFFGPGTRLTVL.

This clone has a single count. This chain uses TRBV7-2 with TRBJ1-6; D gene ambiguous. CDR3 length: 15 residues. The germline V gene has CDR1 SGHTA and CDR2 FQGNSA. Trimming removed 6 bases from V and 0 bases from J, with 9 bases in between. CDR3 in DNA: TGTGCCAGCAGTGGCCGGGACTCCTATAATTCACCCCTCCACTTT. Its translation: CASSGRDSYNSPLHF.

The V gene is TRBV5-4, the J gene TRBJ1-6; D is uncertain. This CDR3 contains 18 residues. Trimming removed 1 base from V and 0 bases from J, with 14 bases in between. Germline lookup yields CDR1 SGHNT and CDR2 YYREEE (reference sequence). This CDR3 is CASSLTGLGSSYNSPLHF. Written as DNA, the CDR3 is TGTGCCAGCAGCTTGACGGGCCTCGGGAGCTCCTATAATTCACCCCTCCACTTT.

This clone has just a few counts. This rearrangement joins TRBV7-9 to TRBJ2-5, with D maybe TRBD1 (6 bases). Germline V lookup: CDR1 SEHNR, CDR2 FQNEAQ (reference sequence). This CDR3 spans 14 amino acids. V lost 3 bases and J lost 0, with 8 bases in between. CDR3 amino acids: CASSFQGNQETQYF. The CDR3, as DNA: TGTGCCAGCAGCTTCCAGGGGAACCAAGAGACCCAGTACTTC.

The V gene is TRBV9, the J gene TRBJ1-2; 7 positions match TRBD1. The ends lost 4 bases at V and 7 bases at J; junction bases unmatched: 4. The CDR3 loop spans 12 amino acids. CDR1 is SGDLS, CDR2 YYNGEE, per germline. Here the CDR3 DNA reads TGTGCCAGCAGCTCTGACAGGGCTGGCTACACCTTC. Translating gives CASSSDRAGYTF.

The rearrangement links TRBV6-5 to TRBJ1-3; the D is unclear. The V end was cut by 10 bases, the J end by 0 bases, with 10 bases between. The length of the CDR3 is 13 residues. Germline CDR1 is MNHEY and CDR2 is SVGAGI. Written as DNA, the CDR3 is TGTGCCACCTTCAGGCTCTCTGGAAACACCATATATTTT. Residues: CATFRLSGNTIYF.

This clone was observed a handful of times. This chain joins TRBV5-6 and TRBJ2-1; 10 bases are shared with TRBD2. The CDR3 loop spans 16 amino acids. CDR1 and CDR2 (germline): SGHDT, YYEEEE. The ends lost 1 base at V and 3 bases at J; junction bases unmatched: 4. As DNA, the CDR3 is TGTGCCAGCAGCTTGTCCCCTAGCGGGGGCTACAATGAGCAGTTCTTC. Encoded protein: CASSLSPSGGYNEQFF.

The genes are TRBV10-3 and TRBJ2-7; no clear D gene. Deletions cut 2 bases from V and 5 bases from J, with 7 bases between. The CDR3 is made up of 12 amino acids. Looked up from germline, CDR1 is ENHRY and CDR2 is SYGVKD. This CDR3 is CAISEVENEQYF. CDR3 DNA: TGTGCCATCAGTGAGGTTGAAAACGAGCAGTACTTC.

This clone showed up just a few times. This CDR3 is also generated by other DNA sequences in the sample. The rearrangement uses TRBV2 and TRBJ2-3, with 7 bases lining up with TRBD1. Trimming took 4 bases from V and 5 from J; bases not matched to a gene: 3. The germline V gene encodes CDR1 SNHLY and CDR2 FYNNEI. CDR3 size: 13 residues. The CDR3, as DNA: TGTGCCAGCAGTGGACAGGGCCTAGATACGCAGTATTTT. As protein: CASSGQGLDTQYF.

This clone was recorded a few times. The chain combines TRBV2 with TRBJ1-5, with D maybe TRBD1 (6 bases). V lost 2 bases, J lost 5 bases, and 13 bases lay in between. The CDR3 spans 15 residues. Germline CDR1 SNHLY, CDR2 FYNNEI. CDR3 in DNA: TGTGCCAGCAGTGAATGGGGGCGTGCTGATCAGCCCCAGCATTTT. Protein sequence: CASSEWGRADQPQHF.

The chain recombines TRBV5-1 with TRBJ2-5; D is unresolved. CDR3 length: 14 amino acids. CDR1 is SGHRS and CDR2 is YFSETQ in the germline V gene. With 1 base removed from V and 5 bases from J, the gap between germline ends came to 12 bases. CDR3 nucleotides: TGCGCCAGCAGCTTGTCTGTGGCACGGGAGACCCAGTACTTC. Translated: CASSLSVARETQYF.

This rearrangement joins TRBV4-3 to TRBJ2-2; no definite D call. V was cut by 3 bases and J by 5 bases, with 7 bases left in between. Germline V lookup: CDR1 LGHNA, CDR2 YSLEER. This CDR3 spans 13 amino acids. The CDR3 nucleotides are TGCGCCAGCAGCCATGGGGTTACCGGGGAGCTGTTTTTT. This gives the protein CASSHGVTGELFF.

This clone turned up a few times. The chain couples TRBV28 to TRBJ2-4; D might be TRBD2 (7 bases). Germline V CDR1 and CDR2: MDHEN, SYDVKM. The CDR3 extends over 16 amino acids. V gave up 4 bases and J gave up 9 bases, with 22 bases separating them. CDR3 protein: CASSSPPAGEGGIQYF. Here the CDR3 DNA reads TGTGCCAGCAGTTCGCCCCCGGCAGGGGAGGGCGGCATTCAGTACTTC.

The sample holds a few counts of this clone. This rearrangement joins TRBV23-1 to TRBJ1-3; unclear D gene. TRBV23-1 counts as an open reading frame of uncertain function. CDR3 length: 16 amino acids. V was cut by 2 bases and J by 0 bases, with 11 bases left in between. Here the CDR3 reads CASSQMNSPSGNTIYF. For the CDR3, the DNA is TGCGCCAGCAGTCAAATGAACAGCCCCTCTGGAAACACCATATATTTT.

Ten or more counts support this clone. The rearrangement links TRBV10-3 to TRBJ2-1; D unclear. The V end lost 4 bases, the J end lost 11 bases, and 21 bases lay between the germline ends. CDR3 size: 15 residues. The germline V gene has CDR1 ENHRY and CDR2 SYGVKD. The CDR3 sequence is CAISVYAGSPGQQFF. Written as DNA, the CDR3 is TGTGCCATCAGTGTGTACGCTGGATCCCCCGGGCAGCAGTTCTTC.